What follows describes a single T cell receptor beta chain. The junction shows a germline mismatch at one end, possibly a read error. The data are from a study of CD8 T cells in Susac syndrome. Random hexamers primed reverse transcription of about 0.5 to 1 ug RNA. TCRdb re-called the immunoSEQ multiplex PCR reads with MiXCR, one entry per CDR3 protein. The profile covers some 170,000 distinct CDR3 sequences, with about 95% appearing a single time and 0.099% taken by the ten largest. Sequencing targeted TCR beta in blood CD8+ and CD4+ T cells. This CDR3 is 16 amino acids long. Per germline, CDR1 KGHSH and CDR2 LQKENI.

The receptor's source is a human donor with Susac syndrome. Sequencing used CD4+ T cells from PBMCs. The chain joins TRBV18 to TRBJ1-2, with D perhaps matching TRBD1 (6 bases). This chain's CDR3 is CASSPQTGTLDYGYTF. The CDR3 region has the DNA TGTGCCAGCTCTCCACAAACAGGGACCCTTGACTATGGCTACACCTTC.